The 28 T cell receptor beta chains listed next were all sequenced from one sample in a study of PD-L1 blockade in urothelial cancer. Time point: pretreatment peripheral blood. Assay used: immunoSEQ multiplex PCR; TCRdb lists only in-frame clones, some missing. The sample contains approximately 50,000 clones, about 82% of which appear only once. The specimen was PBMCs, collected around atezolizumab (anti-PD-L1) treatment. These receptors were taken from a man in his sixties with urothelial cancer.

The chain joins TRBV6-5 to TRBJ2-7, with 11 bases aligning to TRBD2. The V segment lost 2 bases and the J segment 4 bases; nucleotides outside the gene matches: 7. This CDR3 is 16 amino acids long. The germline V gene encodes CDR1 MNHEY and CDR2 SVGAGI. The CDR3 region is CASSYVASGGKYEQYF. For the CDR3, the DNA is TGTGCCAGCAGTTACGTTGCTAGCGGGGGGAAGTACGAGCAGTACTTC.

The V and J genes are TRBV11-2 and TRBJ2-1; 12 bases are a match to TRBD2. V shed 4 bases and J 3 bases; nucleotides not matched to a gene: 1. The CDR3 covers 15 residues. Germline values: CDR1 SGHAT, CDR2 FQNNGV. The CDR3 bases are TGTGCCAGCAGCTCGACTAGCGGGAGCTACAATGAGCAGTTCTTC. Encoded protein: CASSSTSGSYNEQFF.

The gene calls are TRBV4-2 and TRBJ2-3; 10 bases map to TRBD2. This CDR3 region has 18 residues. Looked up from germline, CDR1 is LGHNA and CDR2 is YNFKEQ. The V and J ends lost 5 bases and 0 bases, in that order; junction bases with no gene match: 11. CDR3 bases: TGTGCCAGCAGCGCAGAGGCCCTAGCGGGGGTTAGCACAGATACGCAGTATTTT. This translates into CASSAEALAGVSTDTQYF.

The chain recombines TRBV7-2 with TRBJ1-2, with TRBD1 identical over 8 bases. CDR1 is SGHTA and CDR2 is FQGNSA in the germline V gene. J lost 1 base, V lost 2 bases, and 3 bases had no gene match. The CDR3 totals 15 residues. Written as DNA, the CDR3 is TGTGCCAGCAGCTTAACAGGGGGTTTTAACTATGGCTACACCTTC. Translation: CASSLTGGFNYGYTF.

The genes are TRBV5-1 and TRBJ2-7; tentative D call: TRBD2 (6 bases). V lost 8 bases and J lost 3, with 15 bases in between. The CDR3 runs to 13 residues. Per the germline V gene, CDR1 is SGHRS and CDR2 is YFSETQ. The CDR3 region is CASNRGDGYEQYF. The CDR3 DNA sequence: TGCGCCAGTAACCGCGGGGACGGCTACGAGCAGTACTTC.

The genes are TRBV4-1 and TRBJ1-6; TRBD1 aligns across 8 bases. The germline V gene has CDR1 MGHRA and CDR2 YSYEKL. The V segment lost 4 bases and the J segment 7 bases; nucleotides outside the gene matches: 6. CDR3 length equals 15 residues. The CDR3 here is CASSPAGTGNSPLHF. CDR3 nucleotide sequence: TGCGCCAGCAGCCCAGCCGGGACAGGCAATTCACCCCTCCACTTT.

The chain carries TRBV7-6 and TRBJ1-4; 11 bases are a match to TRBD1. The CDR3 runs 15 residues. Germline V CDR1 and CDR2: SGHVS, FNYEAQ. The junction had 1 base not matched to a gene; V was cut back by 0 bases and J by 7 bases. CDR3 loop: CASSLAGTGGEKLFF. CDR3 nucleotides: TGTGCCAGCAGCTTAGCGGGGACAGGGGGTGAAAAACTGTTTTTT.

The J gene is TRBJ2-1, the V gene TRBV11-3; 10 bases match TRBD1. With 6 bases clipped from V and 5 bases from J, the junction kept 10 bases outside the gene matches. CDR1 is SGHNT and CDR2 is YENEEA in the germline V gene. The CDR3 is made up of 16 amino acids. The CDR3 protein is CASSQEPGQGNNEQFF. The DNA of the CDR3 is TGTGCCAGCAGTCAAGAACCGGGACAGGGGAACAATGAGCAGTTCTTC. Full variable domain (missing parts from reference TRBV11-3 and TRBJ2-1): EAGVVQSPRYKIIEKKQPVAFWCNPISGHNTLYWYLQNLGQGPELLIRYENEEAVDDSQLPKDRFSAERLKGVDSTLKIQPAELGDSAVYLCASSQEPGQGNNEQFFGPGTRLTVL.

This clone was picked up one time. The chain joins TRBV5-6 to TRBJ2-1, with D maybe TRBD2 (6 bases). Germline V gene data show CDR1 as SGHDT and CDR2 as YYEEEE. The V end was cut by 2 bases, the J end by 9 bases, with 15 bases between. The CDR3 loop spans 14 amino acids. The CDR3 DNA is TGTGCCAGCAGCTTCCGGGGAGGTAGGGGTGAGCAGTTCTTC. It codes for CASSFRGGRGEQFF.

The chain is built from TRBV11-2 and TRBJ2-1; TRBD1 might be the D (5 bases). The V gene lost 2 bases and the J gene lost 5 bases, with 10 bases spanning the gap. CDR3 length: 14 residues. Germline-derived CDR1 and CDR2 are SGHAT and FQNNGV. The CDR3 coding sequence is TGTGCCAGCAGCTTATCAGGGTTTGACAATGAGCAGTTCTTC. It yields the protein CASSLSGFDNEQFF.

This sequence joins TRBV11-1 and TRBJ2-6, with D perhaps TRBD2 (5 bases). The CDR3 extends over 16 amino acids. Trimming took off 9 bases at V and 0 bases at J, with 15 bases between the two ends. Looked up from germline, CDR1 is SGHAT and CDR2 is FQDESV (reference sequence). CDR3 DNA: TGTGCCAGTGCAGACCGGGGAAGCTCTGGGGCCAACGTCCTGACTTTC. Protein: CASADRGSSGANVLTF. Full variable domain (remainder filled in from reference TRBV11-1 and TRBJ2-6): EAEVAQSPRYKITEKSQAVAFWCDPISGHATLYWYRQILGQGPELLVQFQDESVVDDSQLPKDRFSAERLKGVDSTLKIQPAELGDSAMYLCASADRGSSGANVLTFGAGSRLTVL.

The DNA for the CDR3 is TGTGCCACCAGCAGAGATCTCCGGGGTAGGCAGTTCTTC. It yields the protein CATSRDLRGRQFF. The V gene is TRBV15, the J gene TRBJ2-1, with D possibly being TRBD2 (5 bases). Trimming stripped 0 bases from V and 12 bases from J, with 12 bases between. Germline CDR1 is LNHNV and CDR2 is YYDKDF (reference sequence). The CDR3 is 13 amino acids.

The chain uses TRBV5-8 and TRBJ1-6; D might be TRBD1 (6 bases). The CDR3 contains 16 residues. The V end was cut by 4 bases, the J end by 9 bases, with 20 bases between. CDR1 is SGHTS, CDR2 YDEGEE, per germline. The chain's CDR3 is CASSNAVGQPFSPLHF. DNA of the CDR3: TGTGCCAGCAGCAATGCTGTCGGACAGCCATTTTCACCCCTCCACTTT.

In DNA, the CDR3 is TGTGCCTGGAGGCGGGGCGGGACAGGAGCCTACGAGCAGTACTTC. This encodes CAWRRGGTGAYEQYF. This rearrangement joins TRBV30 to TRBJ2-7; 8 bases line up with TRBD1. The germline CDR1 and CDR2 sequences are GTSNPN and SVGIG (reference sequence). The length of the CDR3 is 15 residues. Trimming cost V 3 bases and J 2 bases; bases outside gene matches: 9.

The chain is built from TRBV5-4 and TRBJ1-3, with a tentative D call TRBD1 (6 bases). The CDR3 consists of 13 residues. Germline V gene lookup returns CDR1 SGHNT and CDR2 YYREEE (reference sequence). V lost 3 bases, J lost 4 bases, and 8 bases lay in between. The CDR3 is CASSSTGGNTIYF. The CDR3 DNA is TGTGCCAGCAGCTCCACAGGGGGAAACACCATATATTTT.

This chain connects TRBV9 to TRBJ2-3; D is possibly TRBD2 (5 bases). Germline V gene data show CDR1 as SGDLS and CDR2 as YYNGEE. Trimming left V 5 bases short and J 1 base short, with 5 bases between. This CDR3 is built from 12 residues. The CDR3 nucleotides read TGTGCCAGCAGTAGCGGCACAGATACGCAGTATTTT. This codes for CASSSGTDTQYF. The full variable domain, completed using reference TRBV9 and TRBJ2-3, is DSGVTQTPKHLITATGQRVTLRCSPRSGDLSVYWYQQSLDQGLQFLIQYYNGEERAKGNILERFSAQQFPDLHSELNLSSLELGDSALYFCASSSGTDTQYFGPGTRLTVL.

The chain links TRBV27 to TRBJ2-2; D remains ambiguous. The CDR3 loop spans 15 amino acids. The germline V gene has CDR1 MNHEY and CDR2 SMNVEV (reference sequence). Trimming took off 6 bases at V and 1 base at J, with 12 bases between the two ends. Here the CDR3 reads CASSFLGRNTGELFF. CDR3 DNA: TGTGCCAGCAGCTTTTTGGGCCGGAACACCGGGGAGCTGTTTTTT.

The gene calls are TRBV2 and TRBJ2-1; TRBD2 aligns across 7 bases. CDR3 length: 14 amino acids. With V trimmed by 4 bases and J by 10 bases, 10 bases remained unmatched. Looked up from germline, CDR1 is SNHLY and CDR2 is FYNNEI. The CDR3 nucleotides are TGTGCCAGCAGTGTGGCTAGCGGAGGAGGGGAGCAGTTCTTC. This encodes CASSVASGGGEQFF.

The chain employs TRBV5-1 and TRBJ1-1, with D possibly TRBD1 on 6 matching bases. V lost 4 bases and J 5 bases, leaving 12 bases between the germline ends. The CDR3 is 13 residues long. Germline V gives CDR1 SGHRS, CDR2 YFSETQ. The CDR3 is CASSTQGGTEAFF. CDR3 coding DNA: TGCGCCAGCAGCACACAGGGTGGGACTGAAGCTTTCTTT.

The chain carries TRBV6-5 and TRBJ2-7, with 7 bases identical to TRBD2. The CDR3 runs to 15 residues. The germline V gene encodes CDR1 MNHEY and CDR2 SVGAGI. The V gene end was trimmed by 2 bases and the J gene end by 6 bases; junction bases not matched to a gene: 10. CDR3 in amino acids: CASSYAGLEVSEQYF. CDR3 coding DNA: TGTGCCAGCAGTTACGCAGGACTAGAGGTTAGCGAGCAGTACTTC.

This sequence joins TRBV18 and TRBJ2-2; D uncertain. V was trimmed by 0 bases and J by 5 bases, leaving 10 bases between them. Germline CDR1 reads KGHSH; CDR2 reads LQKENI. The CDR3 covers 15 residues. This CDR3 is CASSPPSRSTGELFF. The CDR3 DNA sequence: TGTGCCAGCTCACCACCCTCTAGGAGTACCGGGGAGCTGTTTTTT.

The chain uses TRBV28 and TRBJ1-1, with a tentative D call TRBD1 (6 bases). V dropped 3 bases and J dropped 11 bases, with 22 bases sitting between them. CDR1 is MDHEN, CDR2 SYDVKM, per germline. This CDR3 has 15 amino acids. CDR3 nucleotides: TGTGCCAGCAGTTTGGGGTCGGCAGGGACATACCGGGCTTTCTTT. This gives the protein CASSLGSAGTYRAFF.

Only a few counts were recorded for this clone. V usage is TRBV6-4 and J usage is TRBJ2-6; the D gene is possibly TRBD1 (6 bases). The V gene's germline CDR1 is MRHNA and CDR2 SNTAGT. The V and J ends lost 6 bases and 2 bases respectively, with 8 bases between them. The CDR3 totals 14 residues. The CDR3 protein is CASSPGAGANVLTF. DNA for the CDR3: TGTGCCAGCAGCCCAGGGGCTGGGGCCAACGTCCTGACTTTC.

The CDR3 protein is CASSENLAGLYEQYF. CDR3 nucleotide sequence: TGTGCCAGCAGTGAAAATCTAGCGGGACTTTACGAGCAGTACTTC. The genes are TRBV6-1 and TRBJ2-7; 9 bases are a match to TRBD2. The CDR3 runs to 15 residues. V dropped 2 bases and J dropped 4; count of bases not matched to a gene: 6. Germline loops: CDR1 MNHNS, CDR2 SASEGT.

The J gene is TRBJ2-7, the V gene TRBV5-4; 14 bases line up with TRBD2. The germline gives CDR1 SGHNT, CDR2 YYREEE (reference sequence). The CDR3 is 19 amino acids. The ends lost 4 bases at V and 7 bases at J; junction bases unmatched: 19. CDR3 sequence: CASSPGGREGLAGVNEQYF. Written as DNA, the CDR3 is TGTGCCAGCAGCCCCGGGGGCAGGGAGGGACTAGCGGGAGTCAATGAGCAGTACTTC.

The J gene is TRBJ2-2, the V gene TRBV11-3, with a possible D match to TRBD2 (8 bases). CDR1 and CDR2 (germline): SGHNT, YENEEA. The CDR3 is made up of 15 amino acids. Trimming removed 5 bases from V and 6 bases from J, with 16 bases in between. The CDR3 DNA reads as TGTGCCAGCAGCCAGGGGGTAGCGGGATCCGGGGAGCTGTTTTTT. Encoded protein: CASSQGVAGSGELFF.

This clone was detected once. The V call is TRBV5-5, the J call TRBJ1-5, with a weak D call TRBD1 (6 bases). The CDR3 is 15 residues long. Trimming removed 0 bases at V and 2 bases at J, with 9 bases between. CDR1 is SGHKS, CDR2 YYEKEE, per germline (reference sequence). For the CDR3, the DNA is TGTGCCAGCAGCTTGGGGTCAGGGGGCAATCAGCCCCAGCATTTT. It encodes CASSLGSGGNQPQHF.

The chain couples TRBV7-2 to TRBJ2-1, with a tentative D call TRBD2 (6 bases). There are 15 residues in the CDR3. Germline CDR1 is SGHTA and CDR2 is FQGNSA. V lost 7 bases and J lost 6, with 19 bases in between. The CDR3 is CASTAGTFGRNEQFF. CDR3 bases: TGTGCCAGCACCGCAGGGACTTTCGGGCGCAATGAGCAGTTCTTC.